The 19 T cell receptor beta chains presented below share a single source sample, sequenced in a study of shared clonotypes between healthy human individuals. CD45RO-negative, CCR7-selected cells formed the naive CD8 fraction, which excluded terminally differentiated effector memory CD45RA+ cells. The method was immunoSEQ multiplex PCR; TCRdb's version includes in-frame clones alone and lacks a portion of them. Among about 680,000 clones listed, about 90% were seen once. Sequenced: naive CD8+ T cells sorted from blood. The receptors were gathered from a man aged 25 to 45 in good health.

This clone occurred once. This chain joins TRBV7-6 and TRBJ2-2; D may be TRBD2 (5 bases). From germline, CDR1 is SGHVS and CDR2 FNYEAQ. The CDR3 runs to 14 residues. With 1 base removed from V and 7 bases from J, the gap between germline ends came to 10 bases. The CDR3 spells CASSLGVRDGELFF. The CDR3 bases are TGTGCCAGCAGCTTAGGGGTTCGGGACGGGGAGCTGTTTTTT.

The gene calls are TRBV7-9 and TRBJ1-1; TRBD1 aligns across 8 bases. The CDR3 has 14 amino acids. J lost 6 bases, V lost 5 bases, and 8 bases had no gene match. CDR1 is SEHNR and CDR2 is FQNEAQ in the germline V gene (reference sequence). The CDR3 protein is CASSPTGAEAEAFF. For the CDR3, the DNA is TGTGCCAGCAGCCCGACAGGGGCCGAGGCTGAAGCTTTCTTT. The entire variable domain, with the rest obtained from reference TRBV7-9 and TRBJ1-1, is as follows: DTGVSQNPRHKITKRGQNVTFRCDPISEHNRLYWYRQTLGQGPEFLTYFQNEAQLEKSRLLSDRFSAERPKGSFSTLEIQRTEQGDSAMYLCASSPTGAEAEAFFGQGTRLTVV.

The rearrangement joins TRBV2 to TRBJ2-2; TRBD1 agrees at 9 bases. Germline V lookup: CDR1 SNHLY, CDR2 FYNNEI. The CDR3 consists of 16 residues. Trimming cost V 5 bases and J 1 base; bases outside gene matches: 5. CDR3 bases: TGTGCCAGCAGTCCCATGGGACAGGGGAACACCGGGGAGCTGTTTTTT. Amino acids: CASSPMGQGNTGELFF.

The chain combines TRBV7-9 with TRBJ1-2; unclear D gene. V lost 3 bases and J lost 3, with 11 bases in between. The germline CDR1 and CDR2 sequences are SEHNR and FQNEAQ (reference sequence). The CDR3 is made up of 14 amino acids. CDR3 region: CASSFDNLHYGYTF. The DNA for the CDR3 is TGTGCCAGCAGCTTCGACAACCTGCACTATGGCTACACCTTC.

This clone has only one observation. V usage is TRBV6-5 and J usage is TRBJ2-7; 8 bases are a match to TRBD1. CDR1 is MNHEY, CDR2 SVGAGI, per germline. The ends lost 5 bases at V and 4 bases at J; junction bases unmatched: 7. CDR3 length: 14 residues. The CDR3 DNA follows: TGTGCCAGCAGTCGACAGGGGTCAGAGTACGAGCAGTACTTC. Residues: CASSRQGSEYEQYF.

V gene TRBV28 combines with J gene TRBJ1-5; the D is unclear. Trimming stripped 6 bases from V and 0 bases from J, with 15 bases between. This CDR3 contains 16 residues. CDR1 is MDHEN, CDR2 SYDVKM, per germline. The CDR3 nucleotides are TGTGCCAGCAGCCGGATCGAGAGTTATAGCAATCAGCCCCAGCATTTT. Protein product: CASSRIESYSNQPQHF. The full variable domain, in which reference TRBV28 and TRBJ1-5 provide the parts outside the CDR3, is DVKVTQSSRYLVKRTGEKVFLECVQDMDHENMFWYRQDPGLGLRLIYFSYDVKMKEKGDIPEGYSVSREKKERFSLILESASTNQTSMYLCASSRIESYSNQPQHFGDGTRLSIL.

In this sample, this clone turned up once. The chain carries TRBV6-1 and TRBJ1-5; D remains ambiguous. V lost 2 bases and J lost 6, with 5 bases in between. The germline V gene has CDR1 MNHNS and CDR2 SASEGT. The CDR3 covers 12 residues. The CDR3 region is CASSEITQPQHF. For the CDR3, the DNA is TGTGCCAGCAGTGAAATAACTCAGCCCCAGCATTTT.

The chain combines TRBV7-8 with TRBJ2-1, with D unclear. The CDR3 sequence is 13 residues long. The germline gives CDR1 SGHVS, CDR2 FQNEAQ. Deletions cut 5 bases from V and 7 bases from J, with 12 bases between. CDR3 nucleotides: TGTGCCAGCAGCACTGACGGGCGGAATGAGCAGTTCTTC. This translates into CASSTDGRNEQFF.

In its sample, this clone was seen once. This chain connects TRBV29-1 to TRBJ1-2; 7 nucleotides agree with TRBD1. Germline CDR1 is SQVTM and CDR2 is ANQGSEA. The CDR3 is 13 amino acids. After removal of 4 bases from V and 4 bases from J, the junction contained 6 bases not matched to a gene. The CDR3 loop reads CSVVTGLAYGYTF. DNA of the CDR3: TGCAGCGTTGTGACAGGGCTTGCCTATGGCTACACCTTC.

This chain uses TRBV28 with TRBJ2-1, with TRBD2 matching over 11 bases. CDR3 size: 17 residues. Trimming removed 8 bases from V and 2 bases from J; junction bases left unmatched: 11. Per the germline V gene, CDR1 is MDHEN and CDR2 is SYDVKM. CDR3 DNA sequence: TGTGCCAGCGGCCCGACTAGCGGGATTTCCCCCTACAATGAGCAGTTCTTC. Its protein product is CASGPTSGISPYNEQFF.

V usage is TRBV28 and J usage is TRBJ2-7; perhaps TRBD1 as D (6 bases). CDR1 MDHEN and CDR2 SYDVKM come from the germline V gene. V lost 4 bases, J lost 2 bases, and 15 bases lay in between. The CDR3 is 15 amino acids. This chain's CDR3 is CASSSSSGTTYEQYF. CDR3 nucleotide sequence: TGTGCCAGCAGTTCCAGCTCCGGGACAACCTACGAGCAGTACTTC. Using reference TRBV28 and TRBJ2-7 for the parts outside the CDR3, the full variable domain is DVKVTQSSRYLVKRTGEKVFLECVQDMDHENMFWYRQDPGLGLRLIYFSYDVKMKEKGDIPEGYSVSREKKERFSLILESASTNQTSMYLCASSSSSGTTYEQYFGPGTRLTVT.

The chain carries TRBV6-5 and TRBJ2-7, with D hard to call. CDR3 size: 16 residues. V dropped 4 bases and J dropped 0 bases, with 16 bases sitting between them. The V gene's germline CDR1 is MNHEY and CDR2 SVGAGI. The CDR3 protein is CASSSRFSPRSYEQYF. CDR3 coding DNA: TGTGCCAGCAGTTCCAGATTCAGCCCTCGCTCCTACGAGCAGTACTTC.

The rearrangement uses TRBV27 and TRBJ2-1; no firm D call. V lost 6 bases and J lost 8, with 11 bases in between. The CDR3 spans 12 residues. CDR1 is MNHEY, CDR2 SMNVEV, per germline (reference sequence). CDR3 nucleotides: TGTGCCAGCAGGCCCCCAAGCGATGAGCAGTTCTTC. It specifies CASRPPSDEQFF.

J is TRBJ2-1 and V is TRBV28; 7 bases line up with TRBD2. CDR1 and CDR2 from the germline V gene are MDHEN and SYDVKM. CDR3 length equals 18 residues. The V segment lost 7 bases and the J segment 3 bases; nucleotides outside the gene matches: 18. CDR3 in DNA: TGTGCCAGCACCCTTACCCTTGCTACGCGGGGGAGCTACAATGAGCAGTTCTTC. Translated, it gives CASTLTLATRGSYNEQFF.

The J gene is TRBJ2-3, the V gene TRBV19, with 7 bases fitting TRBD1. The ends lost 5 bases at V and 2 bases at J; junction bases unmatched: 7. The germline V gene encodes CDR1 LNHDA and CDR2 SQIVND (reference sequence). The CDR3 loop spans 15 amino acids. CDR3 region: CASSLGQILTDTQYF. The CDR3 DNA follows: TGTGCCAGTAGTTTGGGACAGATCCTCACAGATACGCAGTATTTT.

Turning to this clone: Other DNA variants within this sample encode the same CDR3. The CDR3 is CASSVGTSNTGELFF. CDR3 coding DNA: TGTGCCAGCAGCGTAGGGACCTCAAACACCGGGGAGCTGTTTTTT. The genes are TRBV9 and TRBJ2-2, with D unresolved. V lost 0 bases and J lost 2, with 8 bases in between. CDR3 length: 15 amino acids. From germline, CDR1 is SGDLS and CDR2 YYNGEE. The variable domain in full, with the rest retrieved from reference TRBV9 and TRBJ2-2, is DSGVTQTPKHLITATGQRVTLRCSPRSGDLSVYWYQQSLDQGLQFLIQYYNGEERAKGNILERFSAQQFPDLHSELNLSSLELGDSALYFCASSVGTSNTGELFFGEGSRLTVL.

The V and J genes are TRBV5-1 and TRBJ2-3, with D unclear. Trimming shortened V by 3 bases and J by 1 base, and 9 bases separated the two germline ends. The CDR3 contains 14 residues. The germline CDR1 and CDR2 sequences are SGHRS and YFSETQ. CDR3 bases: TGCGCCAGCAGCTCTCTAGACCGCACAGATACGCAGTATTTT. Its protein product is CASSSLDRTDTQYF.

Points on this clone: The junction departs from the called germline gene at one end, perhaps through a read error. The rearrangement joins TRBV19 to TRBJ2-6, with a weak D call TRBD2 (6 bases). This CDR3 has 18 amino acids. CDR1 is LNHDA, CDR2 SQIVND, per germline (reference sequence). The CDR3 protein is CASSIGRTNHKAGQRPDF. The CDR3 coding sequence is TGTGCCAGTAGTATCGGGCGGACAAATCACAAAGCGGGCCAACGTCCTGACTTC.

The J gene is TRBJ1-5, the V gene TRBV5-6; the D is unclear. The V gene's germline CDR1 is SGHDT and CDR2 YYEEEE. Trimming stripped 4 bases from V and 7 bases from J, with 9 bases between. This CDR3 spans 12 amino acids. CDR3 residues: CASSHGGQPQHF. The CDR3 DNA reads TGTGCCAGCAGCCACGGAGGACAGCCCCAGCATTTT.